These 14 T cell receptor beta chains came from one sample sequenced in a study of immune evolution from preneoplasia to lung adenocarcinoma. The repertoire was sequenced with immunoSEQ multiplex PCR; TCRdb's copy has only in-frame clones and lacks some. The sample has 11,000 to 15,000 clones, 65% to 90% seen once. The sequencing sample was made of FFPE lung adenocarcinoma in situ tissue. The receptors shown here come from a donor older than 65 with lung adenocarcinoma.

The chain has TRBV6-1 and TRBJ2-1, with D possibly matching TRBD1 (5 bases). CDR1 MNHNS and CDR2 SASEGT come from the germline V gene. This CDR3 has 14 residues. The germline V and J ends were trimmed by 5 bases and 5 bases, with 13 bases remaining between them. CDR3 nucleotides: TGTGCCAGCAGTTCTCGCGCGACAGACAATGAGCAGTTCTTC. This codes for CASSSRATDNEQFF.

CDR3 coding DNA: TGTGCCAGCAGCCCGCGACAGGCTAGCACAGATACGCAGTATTTT. Encoded protein: CASSPRQASTDTQYF. The J gene is TRBJ2-3, the V gene TRBV4-2; D might be TRBD1 (6 bases). V was pared by 4 bases and J by 0 bases, with 11 bases between. CDR1 LGHNA and CDR2 YNFKEQ come from the germline V gene. The CDR3 has 15 residues.

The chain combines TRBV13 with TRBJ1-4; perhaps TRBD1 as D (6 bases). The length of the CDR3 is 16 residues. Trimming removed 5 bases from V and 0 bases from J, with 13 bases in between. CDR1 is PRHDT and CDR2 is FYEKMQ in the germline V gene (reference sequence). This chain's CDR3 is CASSAGTLATNEKLFF. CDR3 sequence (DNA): TGTGCCAGCAGCGCTGGGACACTTGCAACTAATGAAAAACTGTTTTTT.

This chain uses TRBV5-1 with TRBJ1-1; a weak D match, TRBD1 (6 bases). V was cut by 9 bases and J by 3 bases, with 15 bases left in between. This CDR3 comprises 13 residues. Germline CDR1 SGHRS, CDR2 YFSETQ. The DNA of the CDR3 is TGCGCCACCAGAGAGGACAGCGACACTGAAGCTTTCTTT. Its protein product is CATREDSDTEAFF.

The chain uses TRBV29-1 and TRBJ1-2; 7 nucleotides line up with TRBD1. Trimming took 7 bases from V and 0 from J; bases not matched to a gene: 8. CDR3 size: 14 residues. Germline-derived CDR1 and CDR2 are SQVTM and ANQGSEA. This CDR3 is CSALPGQSNYGYTF. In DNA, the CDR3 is TGCAGCGCCCTACCGGGACAGTCTAACTATGGCTACACCTTC. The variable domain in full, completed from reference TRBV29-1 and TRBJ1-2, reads SAVISQKPSRDICQRGTSLTIQCQVDSQVTMMFWYRQQPGQSLTLIATANQGSEATYESGFVIDKFPISRPNLTFSTLTVSNMSPEDSSIYLCSALPGQSNYGYTFGSGTRLTVV.

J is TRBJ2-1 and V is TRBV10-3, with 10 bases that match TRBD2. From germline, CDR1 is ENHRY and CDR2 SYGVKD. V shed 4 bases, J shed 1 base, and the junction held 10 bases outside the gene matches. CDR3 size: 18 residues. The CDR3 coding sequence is TGTGCCATCAGTGGGCTAGCGGGAGAACGATTATCCTACAATGAGCAGTTCTTC. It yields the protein CAISGLAGERLSYNEQFF.

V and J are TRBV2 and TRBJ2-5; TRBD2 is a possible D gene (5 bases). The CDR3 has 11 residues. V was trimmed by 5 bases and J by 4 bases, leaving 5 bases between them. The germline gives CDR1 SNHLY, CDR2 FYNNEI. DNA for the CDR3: TGTGCCAGCAGTCGGGGAGAGACCCAGTACTTC. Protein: CASSRGETQYF.

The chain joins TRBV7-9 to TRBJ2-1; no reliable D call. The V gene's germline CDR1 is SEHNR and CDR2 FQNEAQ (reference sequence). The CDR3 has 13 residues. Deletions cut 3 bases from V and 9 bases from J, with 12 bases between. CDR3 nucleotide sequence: TGTGCCAGCAGCTTCACGACAATGGGTGAGCAGTTCTTC. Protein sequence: CASSFTTMGEQFF.

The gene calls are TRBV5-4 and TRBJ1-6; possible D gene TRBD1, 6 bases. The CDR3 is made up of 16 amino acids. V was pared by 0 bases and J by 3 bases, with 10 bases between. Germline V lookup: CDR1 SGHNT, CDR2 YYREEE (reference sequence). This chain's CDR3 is CASSLEQGDYNSPLHF. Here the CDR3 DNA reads TGTGCCAGCAGCTTGGAACAGGGAGACTATAATTCACCCCTCCACTTT. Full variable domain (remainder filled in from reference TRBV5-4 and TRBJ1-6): ETGVTQSPTHLIKTRGQQVTLRCSSQSGHNTVSWYQQALGQGPQFIFQYYREEENGRGNFPPRFSGLQFPNYSSELNVNALELDDSALYLCASSLEQGDYNSPLHFGNGTRLTVT.

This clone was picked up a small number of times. The CDR3 DNA reads as TGTGCCACCCTGACAGGGGGCTATGACGAGCAGTACTTC. Protein sequence: CATLTGGYDEQYF. The chain recombines TRBV28 with TRBJ2-7; 10 bases line up with TRBD1. CDR3 length: 13 residues. Germline V gene data show CDR1 as MDHEN and CDR2 as SYDVKM. With 10 bases clipped from V and 5 bases from J, the junction kept 8 bases outside the gene matches.

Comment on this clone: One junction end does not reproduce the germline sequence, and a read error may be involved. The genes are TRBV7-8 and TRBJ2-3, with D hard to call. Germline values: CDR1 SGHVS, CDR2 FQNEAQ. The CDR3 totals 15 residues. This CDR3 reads CASSPVGPPWDMQYF. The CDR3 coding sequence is TGTGCCAGCAGCCCGGTAGGGCCTCCGTGGGATATGCAGTATTTT.

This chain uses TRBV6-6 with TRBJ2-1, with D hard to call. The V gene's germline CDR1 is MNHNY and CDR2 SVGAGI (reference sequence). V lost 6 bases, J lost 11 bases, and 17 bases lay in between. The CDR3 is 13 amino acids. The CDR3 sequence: CASSREETPKQFF. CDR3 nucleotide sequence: TGTGCCAGCAGCCGAGAGGAGACCCCCAAGCAGTTCTTC.

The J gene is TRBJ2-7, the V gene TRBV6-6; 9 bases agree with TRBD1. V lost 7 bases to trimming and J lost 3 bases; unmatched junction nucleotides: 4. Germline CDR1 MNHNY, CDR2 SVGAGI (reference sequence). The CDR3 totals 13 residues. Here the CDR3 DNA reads TGTGCCAGCACTCCGGGACAGGGCTACGAGCAGTACTTC. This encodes CASTPGQGYEQYF.

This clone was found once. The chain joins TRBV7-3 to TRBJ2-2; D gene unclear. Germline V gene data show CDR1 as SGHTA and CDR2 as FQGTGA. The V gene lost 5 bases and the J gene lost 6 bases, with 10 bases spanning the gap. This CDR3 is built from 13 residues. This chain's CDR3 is CASSPVGSGELFF. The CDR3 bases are TGTGCCAGCAGCCCAGTGGGTTCCGGGGAGCTGTTTTTT.